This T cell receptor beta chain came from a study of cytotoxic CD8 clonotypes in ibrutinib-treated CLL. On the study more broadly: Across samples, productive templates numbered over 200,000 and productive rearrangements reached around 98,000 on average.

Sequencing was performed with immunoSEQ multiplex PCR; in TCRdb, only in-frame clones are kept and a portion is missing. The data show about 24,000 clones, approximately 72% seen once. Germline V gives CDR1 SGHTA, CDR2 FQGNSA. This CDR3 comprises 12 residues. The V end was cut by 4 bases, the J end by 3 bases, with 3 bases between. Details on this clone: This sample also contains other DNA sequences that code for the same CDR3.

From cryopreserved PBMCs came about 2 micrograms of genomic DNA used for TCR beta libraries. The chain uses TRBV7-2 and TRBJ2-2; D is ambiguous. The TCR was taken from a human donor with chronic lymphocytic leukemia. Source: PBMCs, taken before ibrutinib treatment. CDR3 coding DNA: TGTGCCAGCAGCTCTGACACCGGGGAGCTGTTTTTT. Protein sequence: CASSSDTGELFF.